This T cell receptor beta chain was obtained from a study of shared clonotypes between healthy human individuals. Overall study: A couple of women and a few men aged 18 to 49 served as donors.

Germline CDR1 MNHNS, CDR2 SASEGT. Trimming removed 6 bases from V and 3 bases from J, with 18 bases in between. The CDR3 runs to 17 residues. TCRdb's table, derived via immunoSEQ multiplex PCR, lists solely in-frame clones and lacks some. The data contain roughly 300,000 clones, around 87% of them singletons. For this clone: The target antigen is unknown.

Study-wide results and limits: As a rule, naive subsets had a larger estimated richness than memory subsets.

The specimen sequenced was memory CD8+ T cells sorted from blood. Subset denoted: CD45RO+ cells pooled with CCR7-negative TemRA cells. This receptor was obtained from a man younger than 35 in good health. The genes are TRBV6-1 and TRBJ1-6; D ambiguous. The DNA of the CDR3 is TGTGCCAGCAGCGAACGGATAGGGCGAGACTATAATTCACCCCTCCACTTT. It encodes CASSERIGRDYNSPLHF.